This T cell receptor beta chain was documented in a study of blood T cell repertoires in COVID-19. Germline CDR1 and CDR2: KGHSH and LQKENI. This CDR3 has 16 residues. After removal of 8 bases from V and 7 bases from J, the junction contained 9 bases not matched to a gene. The assay was immunoSEQ multiplex PCR, and TCRdb's table has in-frame clones only and misses some. The sample has 30,000 to 35,000 clones; around nine tenths are singletons. This receptor was obtained from a man in his 60s with active COVID-19. Specimen: peripheral blood. The V call is TRBV18, the J call TRBJ1-6; TRBD1 agrees at 12 bases. This CDR3 reads CASRDRGPKENSPLHF. The CDR3 bases are TGTGCCAGCCGGGACAGGGGGCCTAAAGAAAATTCACCCCTCCACTTT.